Below are 15 T cell receptor beta chains sequenced from a single sample in a study of regulatory T cells in long-lasting Graves disease. Researchers made TCR beta libraries by using iRepertoire HTBI primers and running Arm-PCR on CDR3 regions. Via MiXCR, TCRdb re-called the multiplex PCR reads, giving one row per CDR3 protein. The data contain fewer than 500,000 distinct CDR3 sequences, roughly 17% of them singletons. Time point reported: newly diagnosed GD, antithyroid drugs for less than 3 months. From RNA extracted from PBMCs, the TCR library was made. This sample also belongs to another study, concerning T cells in Graves' hyperthyroidism and ophthalmopathy.

This specimen was peripheral blood mononuclear cells (PBMCs), taken at new diagnosis, from a patient treated with antithyroid drugs. All receptors come from a middle-aged man with Graves disease.

As to this clonotype: A much larger clone is a single base away; this may be a read error. The chain joins TRBV7-2 to TRBJ2-1; 7 bases align to TRBD2. The junction had 14 bases not matched to a gene; V was cut back by 5 bases and J by 13 bases. The CDR3 spans 14 residues. Germline lookup yields CDR1 SGHTA and CDR2 FQGNSA. The CDR3 region is CASSPLGTMATQFF. The CDR3 nucleotides read TGTGCCAGCAGCCCGCTGGGGACTATGGCGACCCAGTTCTTC.

The rearrangement joins TRBV29-1 to TRBJ1-1; no clear D gene. The V gene lost 0 bases and the J gene lost 7 bases, with 9 bases spanning the gap. This CDR3 comprises 12 residues. Per the germline V gene, CDR1 is SQVTM and CDR2 is ANQGSEA. The CDR3 is CSVEDTAFEAFF. In nucleotides, the CDR3 is TGCAGCGTTGAAGACACAGCTTTTGAAGCTTTCTTT. Together with reference TRBV29-1 and TRBJ1-1, the CDR3 gives the full variable domain: SAVISQKPSRDICQRGTSLTIQCQVDSQVTMMFWYRQQPGQSLTLIATANQGSEATYESGFVIDKFPISRPNLTFSTLTVSNMSPEDSSIYLCSVEDTAFEAFFGQGTRLTVV.

The V and J genes are TRBV28 and TRBJ1-5; 10 bases are a match to TRBD1. The CDR3 length is 16 residues. Germline CDR1 MDHEN, CDR2 SYDVKM. After removal of 6 bases from V and 1 base from J, the junction contained 6 bases not matched to a gene. In nucleotides, the CDR3 is TGTGCCAGCAGGGCCGGGACAGGGGTGAGCAATCAGCCCCAGCATTTT. This translates into CASRAGTGVSNQPQHF.

This clonotype was found many times. The rearrangement uses TRBV12-3 or TRBV12-4 and TRBJ2-1; TRBD1 matches at 9 bases. The CDR3 has 14 residues. V shed 5 bases and J 8 bases; nucleotides not matched to a gene: 7. CDR3 sequence: CASSPRDRAYEQFF. The CDR3 DNA reads TGTGCCAGCAGTCCCCGGGACAGGGCCTATGAGCAGTTCTTC.

In DNA, the CDR3 is TGTGCCACCAGTGACCCCCGGGCGCGACACAATGAGCAGTTCTTC. The encoded protein is CATSDPRARHNEQFF. The chain uses TRBV24-1 and TRBJ2-1, with unresolved D. Germline CDR1 KGHDR, CDR2 SFDVKD. V lost 4 bases, J lost 5 bases, and 14 bases lay in between. The CDR3 is made up of 15 amino acids.

This clonotype turned up a few times. The chain uses TRBV5-4 and TRBJ2-3, with D unresolved. Between the trimmed V and J ends, which lost 4 bases and 0 bases, there was a span of 15 bases. The CDR3 length is 16 residues. In germline, CDR1 is SGHNT, CDR2 YYREEE (reference sequence). This CDR3 reads CASSNRRKTSTDTQYF. The CDR3 DNA reads TGTGCCAGCAGCAACCGACGGAAGACTAGCACAGATACGCAGTATTTT.

V gene TRBV19 combines with J gene TRBJ1-4; no reliable D call. This CDR3 is built from 14 residues. Germline V gene sequence: CDR1 LNHDA, CDR2 SQIVND (reference sequence). The V and J ends lost 4 bases and 8 bases respectively, with 14 bases between them. The CDR3 spells CASSTRAAGEKLFF. CDR3 nucleotides: TGTGCCAGTAGTACTCGGGCCGCGGGAGAAAAACTGTTTTTT.

Turning to this clonotype: Given a much more abundant clone one base away, this may be a read error. The chain joins TRBV28 to TRBJ1-5; tentative D call: TRBD1 (6 bases). With 6 bases removed from V and 4 bases from J, the gap between germline ends came to 16 bases. The CDR3 runs 15 residues. The germline CDR1 and CDR2 sequences are MDHEN and SYDVKM. The CDR3 sequence: CASSPFDRHNQPQHF. CDR3 in DNA: TGTGCCAGCAGCCCTTTTGACAGGCATAATCAGCCCCAGCATTTT.

This clonotype was seen more than once but under ten times. The chain combines TRBV20-1 with TRBJ2-6, with unresolved D. With 8 bases removed from V and 3 bases from J, the gap between germline ends came to 8 bases. Germline CDR1 reads DFQATT; CDR2 reads SNEGSKA (reference sequence). The CDR3 contains 12 residues. CDR3 sequence reads: CSSQFGANVLTF. CDR3 nucleotides: TGCAGTTCCCAGTTTGGGGCCAACGTCCTGACTTTC.

The chain couples TRBV3-1 to TRBJ1-1; D remains unclear. Germline CDR1 and CDR2: LGHDT and YNNKEL (reference sequence). This CDR3 spans 16 amino acids. The ends were cut back, 1 base at V and 1 base at J, with 13 bases in the middle. The DNA of the CDR3 is TGTGCCAGCAGCCAAGGTCGGGAATTTTCGAACACTGAAGCTTTCTTT. Its translation: CASSQGREFSNTEAFF.

This clonotype was counted only a few times. The gene calls are TRBV29-1 and TRBJ2-7; D unclear. Germline-derived CDR1 and CDR2 are SQVTM and ANQGSEA. Trimming stripped 4 bases from V and 0 bases from J, with 16 bases between. The CDR3 consists of 15 residues. CDR3 DNA: TGCAGCGTTGGGTCGTTTCTGGGGAACTCCTACGAGCAGTACTTC. Translation gives CSVGSFLGNSYEQYF.

The chain employs TRBV10-1 and TRBJ2-7, with D possibly matching TRBD2 (6 bases). V lost 7 bases, J lost 3 bases, and 16 bases lay in between. The CDR3 runs to 14 residues. Germline-derived CDR1 and CDR2 are WNHNN and SYGVQD (reference sequence). CDR3 sequence: CASTSRDSLYEQYF. The CDR3, as DNA: TGCGCCAGCACTTCCCGGGACTCCCTCTACGAGCAGTACTTC.

There are many counts of this clonotype. The rearrangement uses TRBV7-8 and TRBJ2-1, with 8 bases identical to TRBD1. The germline CDR1 and CDR2 sequences are SGHVS and FQNEAQ. The CDR3 extends over 15 amino acids. With 6 bases clipped from V and 1 base from J, the junction kept 5 bases outside the gene matches. The chain's CDR3 is CASRVDRGSYNEQFF. In DNA, the CDR3 is TGTGCCAGCAGAGTTGACAGGGGATCCTACAATGAGCAGTTCTTC.

This rearrangement joins TRBV5-1 to TRBJ1-6; D gene unclear. Trimming took off 6 bases at V and 0 bases at J, with 4 bases between the two ends. Germline V gene lookup returns CDR1 SGHRS and CDR2 YFSETQ. This CDR3 comprises 13 residues. In DNA form, the CDR3 reads TGCGCCAGCACTTCCTCCTATAATTCACCCCTCCACTTT. It yields the protein CASTSSYNSPLHF.

There are many counts of this clonotype. This chain joins TRBV5-1 and TRBJ2-1; TRBD2 agrees at 14 bases. The germline CDR1 and CDR2 sequences are SGHRS and YFSETQ. The CDR3 is 18 amino acids. V lost 0 bases, J lost 3 bases, and 5 bases stayed unmatched. The CDR3 sequence: CASSLATSGGDGYNEQFF. The CDR3 DNA reads as TGCGCCAGCAGCTTGGCGACTAGCGGGGGGGATGGCTACAATGAGCAGTTCTTC.